Listed below are T cell receptor beta chains from one sample, sequenced in a study of T cells in Graves' hyperthyroidism and ophthalmopathy. TCRdb recomputed calls from the multiplex PCR reads with MiXCR, one row per CDR3 protein. The data show 500,000 to 600,000 distinct CDR3 sequences, just over 45% seen once. The sequencing sample was made of peripheral blood or thyroid tissue (not recorded which). The receptor source for this set is an adult woman with Graves' disease, either hyperthyroidism or ophthalmopathy (not recorded which). The CDR3 runs from the conserved cysteine through the conserved F or W. Each record gives: clone size, D gene, J gene, V gene, CDR3 protein, CDR3 DNA. A D gene is named only where the DNA matches it firmly. Clone size is shown for a subset of rows, as once, few, many or a class of expanded clone.

>NA|NA|TRBJ1-2|TRBV5-5
CASSLREHGYTF
TGTGCCAGCAGCTTGAGAGAACATGGCTACACCTTC
>many|NA|TRBJ1-5|TRBV15
CATSRDGISNQPQHF
TGTGCCACCAGCAGAGATGGAATTAGCAATCAGCCCCAGCATTTT
>NA|TRBD2|TRBJ2-2|TRBV7-7
CARRLAGESTGELFF
TGTGCAAGAAGGCTAGCGGGAGAGTCCACCGGGGAGCTGTTTTTT
>few|NA|TRBJ2-7|TRBV28
CASSTPGLVYEQYF
TGTGCCAGCAGTACCCCCGGACTCGTCTACGAGCAGTACTTC
>many|NA|TRBJ2-5|TRBV28
CASSFLRVGETQYF
TGTGCCAGCAGTTTTCTCCGGGTCGGCGAGACCCAGTACTTC
>few|TRBD1|TRBJ2-3|TRBV10-1
CASPRDRIDTQYF
TGCGCCAGCCCCCGGGACAGGATAGATACGCAGTATTTT
>once|TRBD1|TRBJ2-7|TRBV25-1
CARDRDYEQYF
TGTGCTAGAGACAGGGACTACGAGCAGTACTTC
>many|TRBD1|TRBJ2-2|TRBV5-1
CASSLSWRTGGVTGELFF
TGCGCCAGCAGCTTATCCTGGAGGACAGGGGGAGTTACCGGGGAGCTGTTTTTT
>many|NA|TRBJ1-1|TRBV28
CASSGGFTEAFF
TGTGCCAGCAGTGGGGGGTTCACTGAAGCTTTCTTT
>NA|NA|TRBJ2-6|TRBV7-2
CASSLESSGSGANVLTF
TGTGCCAGCAGCTTAGAATCCTCCGGGTCTGGGGCCAACGTCCTGACTTTC
>NA|NA|TRBJ1-2|TRBV5-1
CASSARIGDGYTF
TGTGCCAGCAGCGCGCGTATTGGTGATGGCTACACCTTC
>once|NA|TRBJ1-1|TRBV7-6
CASSLAGGAENTEAFF
TGTGCCAGCAGCTTAGCCGGGGGGGCCGAGAACACTGAAGCTTTCTTT
>NA|NA|TRBJ1-1|TRBV29-1
CSALPGTGMNTEAFF
TGCAGCGCTCTCCCTGGAACAGGGATGAACACTGAAGCTTTCTTT
>NA|TRBD1|TRBJ2-5|TRBV5-4
CASSDQGRDRGETQYF
TGTGCCAGCAGCGACCAGGGCCGGGACAGGGGAGAGACCCAGTACTTC
>once|NA|TRBJ1-2|TRBV10-1
CASSESAGERTYGYTF
TGCGCCAGCAGTGAGTCAGCCGGGGAGAGAACCTATGGCTACACCTTC
>NA|NA|TRBJ1-2|TRBV25-1
CASSAAGARSGYTF
TGTGCCAGCAGTGCGGCAGGGGCGAGAAGCGGCTACACCTTC
>many|TRBD2|TRBJ2-7|TRBV20-1
CSAPTSGPYEQYF
TGCAGTGCGCCGACTAGCGGACCCTACGAGCAGTACTTC
>many|NA|TRBJ2-2|TRBV4-1
CATQSLSADTGELFF
TGCGCCACCCAATCCCTGTCGGCGGACACCGGGGAGCTGTTTTTT
>NA|NA|TRBJ2-1|TRBV5-1
CASSLADPMGGDEQFF
TGCGCCAGCAGCTTGGCCGACCCGATGGGGGGAGATGAGCAGTTCTTC
>NA|TRBD1|TRBJ2-7|TRBV20-1
CSLRQGAGEQYF
TGCAGCTTAAGGCAGGGGGCTGGCGAGCAGTACTTC
>many|NA|TRBJ1-5|TRBV7-2
CASSFVLSNQPQHF
TGTGCCAGCAGCTTCGTCCTCAGCAATCAGCCCCAGCATTTT
>NA|TRBD1|TRBJ2-7|TRBV4-1
CASSPVGRGRITSYEQYF
TGCGCCAGCAGCCCAGTGGGCAGGGGGCGGATAACCTCCTACGAGCAGTACTTC
>once|NA|TRBJ1-5|TRBV20-1
CSEREGGAGQPQHF
TGCAGCGAGCGGGAGGGGGGAGCGGGGCAGCCCCAGCATTTT
>many|TRBD2|TRBJ2-7|TRBV7-9
CASSGGVRYEQYF
TGTGCCAGCAGCGGGGGGGTTCGGTACGAGCAGTACTTC
>NA|NA|TRBJ1-5|TRBV7-9
CASSLEAGLNQPQHF
TGTGCCAGCAGCTTAGAGGCAGGACTAAATCAGCCCCAGCATTTT
>NA|TRBD1|TRBJ2-7|TRBV19
CASSIGQGAENEQYF
TGTGCCAGTAGTATCGGGCAGGGGGCAGAGAACGAGCAGTACTTC
>many|TRBD2|TRBJ2-2|TRBV29-1
CSVVASGRRSTGELFF
TGCAGCGTTGTTGCTAGCGGGAGGAGGAGCACCGGGGAGCTGTTTTTT
>many|TRBD2|TRBJ2-7|TRBV20-1
CSARLTSGRYEQYF
TGCAGTGCTAGACTGACTAGCGGACGTTACGAGCAGTACTTC
>NA|NA|TRBJ1-4|TRBV7-2
CASSLQKTTNEKLFF
TGTGCCAGCAGCTTACAGAAGACAACTAATGAAAAACTGTTTTTT
>few|TRBD1|TRBJ2-7|TRBV7-9
CASSWPGQGGSYEQYF
TGTGCCAGCAGTTGGCCGGGACAGGGGGGATCCTACGAGCAGTACTTC
>once|NA|TRBJ1-5|TRBV2
CASIRTPSNQPQHF
TGTGCCAGCATTAGGACACCTAGCAATCAGCCCCAGCATTTT
>many|NA|TRBJ2-5|TRBV7-9
CASSRDSGETQYF
TGTGCCAGCAGCCGAGACAGCGGGGAGACCCAGTACTTC
>many|TRBD1|TRBJ1-1|TRBV5-1
CASLPGTGNTEAFF
TGCGCCAGCCTACCCGGGACAGGGAACACTGAAGCTTTCTTT
>many|TRBD2|TRBJ2-5|TRBV5-1
CASSLARGEVQETQYF
TGCGCCAGCAGCTTGGCTCGGGGGGAGGTCCAAGAGACCCAGTACTTC
>NA|TRBD1|TRBJ2-6|TRBV10-3
CAISLGTGTGANVLTF
TGTGCCATCAGCCTAGGGACAGGGACTGGGGCCAACGTCCTGACTTTC
>many|TRBD1|TRBJ1-1|TRBV6-4
CASSVDTGVTEAFF
TGTGCCAGCAGTGTAGATACAGGGGTCACTGAAGCTTTCTTT
>NA|NA|TRBJ2-7|TRBV7-9
CASSFGLGAGEQYF
NA
>few|NA|TRBJ1-2|TRBV15
CATSREASANYGYTF
TGTGCCACCAGCAGAGAGGCCAGCGCTAACTATGGCTACACCTTC
>many|NA|TRBJ1-1|TRBV19
CASSIVGGLNTEAFF
TGTGCCAGTAGTATAGTCGGGGGCTTGAACACTGAAGCTTTCTTT
>NA|NA|TRBJ2-7|TRBV2
CASGAGDRPYEQYF
TGTGCCAGCGGGGCGGGGGACAGACCCTACGAGCAGTACTTC
>many|NA|TRBJ1-5|TRBV20-1
CSAKIPGAGNQPQHF
TGCAGTGCTAAAATTCCGGGAGCTGGCAATCAGCCCCAGCATTTT
>NA|NA|TRBJ1-4|TRBV4-3
CASNLTGFVEKLFF
TGCGCCAGCAACTTAACGGGGTTTGTTGAAAAACTGTTTTTT
>NA|NA|TRBJ2-5|TRBV29-1
CSAARGETQYF
TGCAGCGCCGCCCGGGGAGAGACCCAGTACTTC